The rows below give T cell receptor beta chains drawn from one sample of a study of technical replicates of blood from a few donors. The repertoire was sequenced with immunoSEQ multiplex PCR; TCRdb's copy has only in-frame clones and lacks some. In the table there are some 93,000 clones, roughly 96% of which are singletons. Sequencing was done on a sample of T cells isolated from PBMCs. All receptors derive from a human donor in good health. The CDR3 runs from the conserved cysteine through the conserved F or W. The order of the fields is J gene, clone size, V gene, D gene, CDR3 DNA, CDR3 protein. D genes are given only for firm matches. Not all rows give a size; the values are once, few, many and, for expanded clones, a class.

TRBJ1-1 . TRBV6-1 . TGTGCCAGCAGTACCCAGGGCGTGGACACTGAAGCTTTCTTT CASSTQGVDTEAFF
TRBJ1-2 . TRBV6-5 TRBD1 TGTGCCAGCAGTTACTCAGGGACAGGCCCCATTGGTGGCTACACCTTC CASSYSGTGPIGGYTF
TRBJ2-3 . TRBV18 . TGTGCCAGCTCACCCGGCGCAGTGGGCGCAGATACGCAGTATTTT CASSPGAVGADTQYF
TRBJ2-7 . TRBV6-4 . TGTGCCAGAAAAGGGGGTTACGAGCAGTACTTC CARKGGYEQYF
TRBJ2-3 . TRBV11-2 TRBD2 TGTGCCAGCAGCTTCAGCGGGAGGGCCTACACAGATACGCAGTATTTT CASSFSGRAYTDTQYF
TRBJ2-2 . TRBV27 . TGTGCCAGCCTTCGGGGTACCCCCCGCCACGGGGAGCTGTTTTTT CASLRGTPRHGELFF
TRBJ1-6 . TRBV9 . TGTGCCAGCAGCGTCAGACAGGACGGTTCACCCCTCCACTTT CASSVRQDGSPLHF
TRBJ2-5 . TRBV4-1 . TGCGCCAGCAGCCAAGTGGCGGGACAAGAGACCCAGTACTTC CASSQVAGQETQYF
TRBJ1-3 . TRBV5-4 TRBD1 TGTGCCAGCAGCTCGGACAGGGTAGAAAACACCATATATTTT CASSSDRVENTIYF
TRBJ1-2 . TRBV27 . TGTGCCAGCAGTTTAGGGCCAGGCTATGGCTACACCTTC CASSLGPGYGYTF
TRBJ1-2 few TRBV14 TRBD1 TGTGCCAGCAGCCAAGGGGGGGACAGCTATTTTGGCTACACCTTC CASSQGGDSYFGYTF
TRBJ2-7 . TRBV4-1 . TGCGCCAGCAGCCAAGTTTTCGGGACAAGGGGCCACGAGCAGTACTTC CASSQVFGTRGHEQYF
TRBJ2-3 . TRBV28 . TGTGCCAGCAGTTTAATGTTCGTGGACACAGAGACAGATACGCAGTATTTT CASSLMFVDTETDTQYF
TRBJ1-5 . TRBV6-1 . TGTGCCACTAAAGACAAACCGTTGAACGATCAGCCCCAGCATTTT CATKDKPLNDQPQHF
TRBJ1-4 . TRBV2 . TGTGCCAGCCGAGTTACTAATGAAAAACTGTTTTTT CASRVTNEKLFF
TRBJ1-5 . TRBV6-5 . TGTGCCAGCAGTCCACAGGTCAATCAGCCCCAGCATTTT CASSPQVNQPQHF
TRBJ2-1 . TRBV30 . TGCTCCAACGGGGTATTTGGGAATGAGCAGTTCTTC CSNGVFGNEQFF
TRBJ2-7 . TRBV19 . TGTGCCAGTAGTGCGACAATGAGCTCCTACGAGCAGTACTTC CASSATMSSYEQYF
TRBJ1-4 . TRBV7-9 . TGTGCCAGCAGCCTCCTCCTGGACAGAGGGGAAAAACTGTTTTTT CASSLLLDRGEKLFF
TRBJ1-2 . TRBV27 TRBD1 TGTGCCAGCAGTCCCCAACGGACAGGGATTGTCGATGGCTACACCTTC CASSPQRTGIVDGYTF
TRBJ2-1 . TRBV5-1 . TGCGCCAGCAGCCTGAGGGGGGGGGCTTACAATGAGCAGTTCTTC CASSLRGGAYNEQFF
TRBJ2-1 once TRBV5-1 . TGCGCCAGCAGCCTGATGGACTCAACCTACAATGAGCAGTTCTTC CASSLMDSTYNEQFF
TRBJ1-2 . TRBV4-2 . TGTGCCAGCAGCCAAGAGCTTAGCTGGAACTATGGCTACACCTTC CASSQELSWNYGYTF
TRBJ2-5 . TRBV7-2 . TGTGCCAGCAGCTTCAATTGGGCGGAGACCCAGTACTTC CASSFNWAETQYF
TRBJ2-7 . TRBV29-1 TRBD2 TGCAGCGTCCCCGTTTCCCTAGCGGGAGGGCCTGAGCAGTACTTC CSVPVSLAGGPEQYF
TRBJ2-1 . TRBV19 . TGTGCCAGTACGAAGCAGGGGCACAATGAGCAGTTCTTC CASTKQGHNEQFF
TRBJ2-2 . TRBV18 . TGTGCCAGCTCACCACGGGAGAGTCGGGTAGCCGGGGAGCTGTTTTTT CASSPRESRVAGELFF
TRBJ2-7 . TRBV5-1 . TGCGCCAGCAGTGATATGCAGGACTACGAGCAGTACTTC CASSDMQDYEQYF
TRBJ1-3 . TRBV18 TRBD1 TGTGCCAGCTCACCCGGGACAGGGGGCTCTGGAAACACCATATATTTT CASSPGTGGSGNTIYF
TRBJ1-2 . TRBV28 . TGTGCCAGCAGGCCTACGCGGGCTAACTATGGCTACACCTTC CASRPTRANYGYTF
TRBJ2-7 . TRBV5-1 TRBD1 TGCGCCAGCAGCTTGGGGACAGGTGCGTACGAGCAGTACTTC CASSLGTGAYEQYF
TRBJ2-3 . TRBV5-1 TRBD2 TGCGCCAGCAGCTTGCCCCCACTAGCGGGTCTCACAGATACGCAGTATTTT CASSLPPLAGLTDTQYF
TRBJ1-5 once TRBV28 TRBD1 TGTGCCAGCAGCCAGGGGGCTAATCAGCCCCAGCATTTT CASSQGANQPQHF
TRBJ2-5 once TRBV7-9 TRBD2 TGTGCCAGCAGCCTCACCCGGGGGGTCCAAGAGACCCAGTACTTC CASSLTRGVQETQYF
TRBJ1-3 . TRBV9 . TGTGCCAGCAGCCCCCCCGAGGTAGGGGCTGGAAACACCATATATTTT CASSPPEVGAGNTIYF
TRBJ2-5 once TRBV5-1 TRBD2 TGCGCCAGCAGCTTTAGGCAAGCGGGGAGCCAAGAGACCCAGTACTTC CASSFRQAGSQETQYF
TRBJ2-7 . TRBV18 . TGTGCCAGCTCAGAACAGGCGAGCTCCTACGAGCAGTACTTC CASSEQASSYEQYF